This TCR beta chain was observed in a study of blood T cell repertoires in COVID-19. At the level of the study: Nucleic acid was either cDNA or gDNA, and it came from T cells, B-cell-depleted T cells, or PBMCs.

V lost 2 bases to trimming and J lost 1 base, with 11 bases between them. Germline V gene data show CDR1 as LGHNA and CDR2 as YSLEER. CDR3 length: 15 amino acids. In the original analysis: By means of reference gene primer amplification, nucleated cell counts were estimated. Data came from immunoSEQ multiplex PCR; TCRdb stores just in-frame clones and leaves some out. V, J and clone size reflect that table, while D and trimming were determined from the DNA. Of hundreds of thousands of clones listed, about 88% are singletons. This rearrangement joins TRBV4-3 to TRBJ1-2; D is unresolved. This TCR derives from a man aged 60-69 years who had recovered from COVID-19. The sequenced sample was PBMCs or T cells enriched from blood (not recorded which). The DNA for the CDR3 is TGCGCCAGCAGCCAACGACAAACCAATAACTATGGCTACACCTTC. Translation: CASSQRQTNNYGYTF.